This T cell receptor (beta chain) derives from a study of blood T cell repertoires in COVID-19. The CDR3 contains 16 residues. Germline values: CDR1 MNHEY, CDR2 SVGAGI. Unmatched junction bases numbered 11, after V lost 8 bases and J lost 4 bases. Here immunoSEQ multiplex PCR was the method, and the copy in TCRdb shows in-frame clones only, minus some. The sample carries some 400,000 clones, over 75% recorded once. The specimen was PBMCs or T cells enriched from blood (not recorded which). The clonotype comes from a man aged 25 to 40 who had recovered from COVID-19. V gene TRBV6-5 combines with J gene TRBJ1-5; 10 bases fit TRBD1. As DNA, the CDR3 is TGTGCCAGCCGTTTTTTTAAGGGACAGGGGAATCAGCCCCAGCATTTT. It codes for CASRFFKGQGNQPQHF.